This T cell receptor beta chain was obtained from a study of T cell repertoires in cytomegalovirus infection. Study-level results: Public TCR beta family frequency separated CMV-and-HLA carriers, including in an independent cohort.

Comments on this clonotype: The target antigen is unknown.

TCRdb independently ran MiXCR on the reads; one entry per CDR3 protein. The sample carries 400,000 to 550,000 distinct CDR3 sequences, around 10% recorded once. The CDR3 is 14 amino acids. In germline, CDR1 is SGHAT, CDR2 FQNNGV. The germline V and J ends were trimmed by 1 base and 7 bases, with 11 bases remaining between them. The chain has TRBV11-2 and TRBJ2-1; no definite D call. Sequencing was performed on PBMCs. This clonotype was sampled from a human donor in good health (CMV status not recorded). Some clones in this sample may be carry-over from other donors' samples. CDR3 loop: CASSLGVLLNEQFF. DNA for the CDR3: TGTGCCAGCAGCTTAGGTGTTCTTCTGAATGAGCAGTTCTTC.